Described below is a single TCR beta chain sequence and its context. This record comes from a study of lymphopenia after photon versus proton radiotherapy. TCRdb's copy holds only in-frame clones and misses some; the assay was immunoSEQ multiplex PCR. The repertoire includes 67,000 or so clones, 85% to 90% of them detected once, and 10% to 12% sits in the top ten. This TCR derives from an elderly man with esophageal cancer. Sample: peripheral blood, taken from a patient treated with proton-based radiotherapy.

The CDR3 loop is CASSHSGEETQYF. The CDR3, as DNA: TGCGCCAGCAGCCATTCAGGGGAAGAGACCCAGTACTTC. The chain has TRBV5-1 and TRBJ2-5, with D possibly being TRBD1 (6 bases). V was pared by 4 bases and J by 3 bases, with 10 bases between. Germline assignment: CDR1 SGHRS and CDR2 YFSETQ. This CDR3 spans 13 amino acids.